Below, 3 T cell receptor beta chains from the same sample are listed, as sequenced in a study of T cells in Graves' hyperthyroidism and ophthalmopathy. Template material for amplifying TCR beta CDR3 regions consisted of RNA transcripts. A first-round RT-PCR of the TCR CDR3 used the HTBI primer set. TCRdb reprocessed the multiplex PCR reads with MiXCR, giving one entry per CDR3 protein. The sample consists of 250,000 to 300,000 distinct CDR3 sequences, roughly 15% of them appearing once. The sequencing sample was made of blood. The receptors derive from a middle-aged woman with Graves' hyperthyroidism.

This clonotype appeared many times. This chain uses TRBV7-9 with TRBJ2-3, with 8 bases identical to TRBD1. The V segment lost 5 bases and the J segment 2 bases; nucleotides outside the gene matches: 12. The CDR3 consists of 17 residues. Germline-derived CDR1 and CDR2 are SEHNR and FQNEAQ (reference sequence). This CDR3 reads CASSTSGTGSNTDTQYF. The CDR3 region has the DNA TGTGCCAGCAGCACCTCCGGGACAGGCTCCAACACAGATACGCAGTATTTT.

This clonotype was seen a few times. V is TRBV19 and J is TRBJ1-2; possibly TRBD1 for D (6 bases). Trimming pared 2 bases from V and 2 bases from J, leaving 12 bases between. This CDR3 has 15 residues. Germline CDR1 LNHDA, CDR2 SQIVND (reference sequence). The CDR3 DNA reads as TGTGCCAGTAGTATAAATCCAGGGGTGAACTATGGCTACACCTTC. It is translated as CASSINPGVNYGYTF. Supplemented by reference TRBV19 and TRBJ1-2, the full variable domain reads DGGITQSPKYLFRKEGQNVTLSCEQNLNHDAMYWYRQDPGQGLRLIYYSQIVNDFQKGDIAEGYSVSREKKESFPLTVTSAQKNPTAFYLCASSINPGVNYGYTFGSGTRLTVV.

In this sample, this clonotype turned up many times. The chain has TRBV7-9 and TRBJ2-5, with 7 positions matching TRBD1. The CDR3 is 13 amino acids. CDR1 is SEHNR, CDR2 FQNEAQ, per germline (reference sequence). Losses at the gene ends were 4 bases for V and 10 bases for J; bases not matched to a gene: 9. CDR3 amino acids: CASSSGTAIFQYF. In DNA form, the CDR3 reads TGTGCCAGCAGCTCCGGGACAGCCATTTTCCAGTACTTC.